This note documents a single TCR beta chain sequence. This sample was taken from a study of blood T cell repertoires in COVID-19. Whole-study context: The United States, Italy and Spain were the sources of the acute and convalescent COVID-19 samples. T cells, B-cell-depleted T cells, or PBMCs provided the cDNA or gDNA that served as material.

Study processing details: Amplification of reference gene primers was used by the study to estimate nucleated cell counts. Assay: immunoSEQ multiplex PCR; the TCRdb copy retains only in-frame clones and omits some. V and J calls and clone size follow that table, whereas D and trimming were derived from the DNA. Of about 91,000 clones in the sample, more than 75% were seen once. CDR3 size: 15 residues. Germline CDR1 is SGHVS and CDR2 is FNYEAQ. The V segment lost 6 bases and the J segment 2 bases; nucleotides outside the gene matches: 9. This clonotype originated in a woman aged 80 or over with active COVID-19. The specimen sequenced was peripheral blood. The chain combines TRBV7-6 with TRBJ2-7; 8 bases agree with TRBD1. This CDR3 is CASSPTGGLTYEQYF. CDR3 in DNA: TGTGCCAGCAGTCCCACAGGGGGGCTCACCTACGAGCAGTACTTC.